A single TCR beta chain is shown here with its context. This clone was recorded only once. Which antigen it targets is not known. The input lacks base qualities; no much larger clone sits a single base away. The immunoSEQ Assay was the method used to sequence TCRbeta CDR3 regions. After extraction, genomic DNA underwent amplification by bias-controlled multiplex PCR, followed by high-throughput sequencing. Per the source publication's procedure: To quantify the absolute abundance of every unique TCRbeta CDR3 region, sequences were collapsed and filtered. T cell fraction was estimated by normalization of TCRbeta template counts to usable DNA, with usable DNA being measured through amplification of reference genes present in all nucleated cells. Repertoire TCRs were annotated as SARS-CoV-2-specific by exact matching of V gene, CDR3 amino acid sequence and J gene to a known reactive TCR set. The reference SARS-CoV-2 TCR set came from MIRA and was filtered for enrichment in COVID-19-positive ImmuneCODE repertoires, removing public or cross-reactive TCRs. Based on the MIRA antigens, annotated TCRs were further analysed at the level of specific ORF or position within ORF. Breadth was defined as annotated unique rearrangements over total unique productive rearrangements; depth was the summed frequency of those rearrangements. Group comparisons of TCR breadth used two-sided Wilcoxon rank-sum tests. Sourced from immuneACCESS, this table was stored by TCRdb with only in-frame sequences that have V and J called. A share of the clones is absent; for the studies checked, an unresolved V gene accounts for under half, and the remainder has no known explanation. The V and J calls and the clone size are those of that table, but D and trimming were determined from the DNA. Across this sample there are roughly 700,000 clones, with around 89% seen only once. The top ten hold 1.5% of the sample.

V is reduced by 2 bases and J by 5 bases, leaving a spacing of 12 bases between them. CDR3 length: 14 amino acids, cysteine to phenylalanine. The kept DNA is CDR3 alone, 42 bases in frame from the first base. CDR1 is given as KGHSH and CDR2 as LQKENI, both from the germline V gene. This sample was included in a study of Ad26.COV2.S vaccination and SARS-CoV-2 variants (dated by TCRdb to the early 2020s). Background for the entire study: Donors in the vaccine arm were drawn from COV1001, a multicentre, randomized, double-blind, placebo-controlled phase I-IIa trial testing Ad26.COV2.S in healthy adults. Blinding of investigators to trial group allocation was maintained during experiments and outcome assessment. TCRbeta repertoire sequencing was used to assess the specificity and breadth of SARS-CoV-2-reactive T cell receptors after Ad26.COV2.S vaccination. Trial participants were randomized into five groups of five, in which low-dose or high-dose Ad26.COV2.S was given once or twice, or placebo was given on both occasions. Ad26.COV2.S was administered intramuscularly at a dose of 5x10^10 or 1x10^11 viral particles, either as one shot or as two shots given 56 days apart. The TCR-sequenced set comprised about 32 samples: some 20 Ad26.COV2.S vaccine recipients, 5 placebo recipients and 8 SARS-CoV-2 convalescent individuals.

The treatment or condition label here, explained by the study, means: 15 to 20 received Ad26.COV2.S at low or high dose, single or two shots; roughly five received placebo; per-sample allocation not given. For vaccine and placebo recipients, the sequenced repertoires came from samples collected on day 63 after the first injection. Cohort 1b enrolled fewer than 30 adults aged 18-55 years at a single site in Boston, USA, between 29 July and 7 August 2020. Ad26.COV2.S was a replication-incompetent adenovirus type 26 vector that expressed a prefusion-stabilized SARS-CoV-2 spike protein derived from the original Wuhan strain. What the authors observed across the whole study: Spike-specific TCR breadth was higher in Ad26.COV2.S recipients than in placebo recipients (P = 0.0014). The study was not powered for comparison of responses between vaccine doses or regimens. The authors noted that the TCR breadth and depth analyses may have underestimated total T cell responses. After vaccination, substantial breadth of spike-specific CD8+ and CD4+ T cell responses was reported. Non-spike TCR breadth was comparable between vaccine and placebo recipients, consistent with the vaccine containing only spike.

The rearrangement joined TRBV18 to TRBJ2-5; no D segment can be confidently identified. This specimen was peripheral blood, taken in a trial of Ad26.COV2.S vaccine versus placebo. The clonotype originates from a person between 18 and 65 years old who received the Ad26.COV2.S COVID-19 vaccine or a placebo. The CDR3 corresponds to CASSPENPPETQYF. The DNA reads TGTGCCAGCTCACCAGAGAACCCCCCGGAGACCCAGTACTTC.